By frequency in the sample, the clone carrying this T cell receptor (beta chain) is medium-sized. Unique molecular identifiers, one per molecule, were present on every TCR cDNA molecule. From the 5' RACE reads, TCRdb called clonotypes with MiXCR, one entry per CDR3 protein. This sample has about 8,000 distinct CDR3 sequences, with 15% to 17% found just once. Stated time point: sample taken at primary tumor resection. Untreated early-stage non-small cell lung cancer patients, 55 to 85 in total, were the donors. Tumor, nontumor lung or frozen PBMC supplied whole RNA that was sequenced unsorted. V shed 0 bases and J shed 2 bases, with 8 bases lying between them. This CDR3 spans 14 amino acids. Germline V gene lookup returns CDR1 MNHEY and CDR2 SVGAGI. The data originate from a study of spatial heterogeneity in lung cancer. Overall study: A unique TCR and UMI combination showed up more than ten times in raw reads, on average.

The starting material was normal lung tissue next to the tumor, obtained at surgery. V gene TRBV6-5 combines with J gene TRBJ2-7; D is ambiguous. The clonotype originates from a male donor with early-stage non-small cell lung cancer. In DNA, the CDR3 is TGTGCCAGCAGTTACTCGACAACTACCTACGAGCAGTACTTC. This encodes CASSYSTTTYEQYF.